This T cell receptor (beta chain) appears in the sequencing data of a study of blood T cell repertoires in COVID-19. Clones were sequenced by immunoSEQ multiplex PCR, and TCRdb holds only the in-frame ones, with some missing. The sample shows 60,000 to 65,000 clones, 74% of them seen only once. V was trimmed by 0 bases and J by 1 base, leaving 8 bases between them. Looked up from germline, CDR1 is LNHDA and CDR2 is SQIVND (reference sequence). CDR3 length: 15 amino acids. The chain uses TRBV19 and TRBJ2-3; weak D call: TRBD2 (6 bases). The receptor comes from a woman older than 75 with acute or convalescent COVID-19. Sequencing used peripheral blood. CDR3 loop: CASSIDSGRTDTQYF. Written as DNA, the CDR3 is TGTGCCAGTAGTATAGATAGCGGACGCACAGATACGCAGTATTTT.